A single sample is the source of the 14 T cell receptor beta chains below, sequenced in a study of blood T cells in healthy people across ages. With a J-beta primer mix and a sample-barcoded 5' primer, a second PCR ran roughly 6 to 11 cycles. TCRdb re-analysed the 5' RACE reads in MiXCR, keeping a single row per CDR3 protein. The data hold around 1,000,000 distinct CDR3 sequences, with around 27% observed a single time. This same sample was also taken into another study, of T cells of mothers and their children.

Sequenced material: blood. The receptors shown here come from a girl aged 2 to 9 in good health.

This clonotype was picked up a small number of times. The chain couples TRBV29-1 to TRBJ1-1; D is unclear. Germline V gene lookup returns CDR1 SQVTM and CDR2 ANQGSEA. Trimming shortened V by 5 bases and J by 4 bases, and 14 bases separated the two germline ends. The CDR3 covers 13 residues. This CDR3 is CSVFAGLGTEAFF. The CDR3 DNA sequence: TGCAGCGTTTTTGCGGGCTTGGGCACTGAAGCTTTCTTT.

In its sample, this clonotype was seen a few times. The chain has TRBV7-9 and TRBJ1-1; 7 bases agree with TRBD1. The CDR3 runs to 13 residues. From germline, CDR1 is SEHNR and CDR2 FQNEAQ (reference sequence). V shed 5 bases and J 5 bases; nucleotides not matched to a gene: 5. The CDR3 is CASSGRGGTEAFF. For the CDR3, the DNA is TGTGCCAGCAGCGGCAGGGGGGGGACTGAAGCTTTCTTT. Full variable domain (missing parts from reference TRBV7-9 and TRBJ1-1): DTGVSQNPRHKITKRGQNVTFRCDPISEHNRLYWYRQTLGQGPEFLTYFQNEAQLEKSRLLSDRFSAERPKGSFSTLEIQRTEQGDSAMYLCASSGRGGTEAFFGQGTRLTVV.

Only a few counts were recorded for this clonotype. The J gene is TRBJ2-1, the V gene TRBV29-1; D possibly matches TRBD1 or TRBD2 (5 bases each). The CDR3 runs 13 residues. With 8 bases removed from V and 2 bases from J, the gap between germline ends came to 13 bases. Looked up from germline, CDR1 is SQVTM and CDR2 is ANQGSEA. The CDR3 loop reads CSTPGTTYNEQFF. CDR3 DNA sequence: TGCAGCACCCCCGGGACGACCTACAATGAGCAGTTCTTC.

In the case of this clonotype: One end of the junction fails to match germline, which may point to a read error. The chain carries TRBV7-2 and TRBJ1-3; no clear D. Germline loops: CDR1 SGHTA, CDR2 FQGNSA. CDR3 length: 18 residues. CDR3 amino acids: CASSLLPENGVSGNTIYF. The CDR3 DNA is TGTGCCAGCAGCTTACTGCCTGAGAACGGAGTCTCTGGGAACACCATATATTTT. The full variable domain, its missing parts supplied by reference TRBV7-2 and TRBJ1-3, is GAGVSQSPSNKVTEKGKDVELRCDPISGHTALYWYRQSLGQGLEFLIYFQGNSAPDKSGLPSDRFSAERTGGSVSTLTIQRTQQEDSAVYLCASSLLPENGVSGNTIYFGEGSWLTVV.

There are a few counts of this clonotype. The rearrangement uses TRBV7-2 and TRBJ2-5, with 9 bases lining up with TRBD2. The CDR3 contains 16 residues. The V segment lost 5 bases and the J segment 2 bases; nucleotides outside the gene matches: 9. Per germline, CDR1 SGHTA and CDR2 FQGNSA. Here the CDR3 reads CASSTQTSGLQETQYF. Here the CDR3 DNA reads TGTGCCAGCAGCACTCAAACTAGCGGGTTACAAGAGACCCAGTACTTC. The whole variable domain, filled in from reference TRBV7-2 and TRBJ2-5, reads GAGVSQSPSNKVTEKGKDVELRCDPISGHTALYWYRQSLGQGLEFLIYFQGNSAPDKSGLPSDRFSAERTGGSVSTLTIQRTQQEDSAVYLCASSTQTSGLQETQYFGPGTRLLVL.

J is TRBJ1-3 and V is TRBV5-1; maybe TRBD1 (5 bases). The ends were cut back, 0 bases at V and 0 bases at J, with 7 bases in the middle. Germline V CDR1 and CDR2: SGHRS, YFSETQ. The CDR3 loop spans 15 amino acids. The CDR3 region is CASSLDGASGNTIYF. The CDR3 DNA reads as TGCGCCAGCAGCTTGGACGGGGCCTCTGGAAACACCATATATTTT. Full variable domain (rest looked up from reference TRBV5-1 and TRBJ1-3): KAGVTQTPRYLIKTRGQQVTLSCSPISGHRSVSWYQQTPGQGLQFLFEYFSETQRNKGNFPGRFSGRQFSNSRSEMNVSTLELGDSALYLCASSLDGASGNTIYFGEGSWLTVV.

The genes are TRBV3-1 and TRBJ2-5; 8 positions agree with TRBD2. Germline trimming cut 3 bases from V and 4 bases from J; bases unmatched to any gene: 7. This CDR3 spans 15 amino acids. The germline V gene encodes CDR1 LGHDT and CDR2 YNNKEL (reference sequence). CDR3 nucleotides: TGTGCCAGCAGCCAGCAACGGGAGGGCCGAGAGACCCAGTACTTC. Protein product: CASSQQREGRETQYF.

This clonotype was observed a handful of times. This rearrangement joins TRBV29-1 to TRBJ2-5, with 10 nucleotides matching TRBD1. After removal of 7 bases from V and 3 bases from J, the junction contained 8 bases not matched to a gene. Germline lookup yields CDR1 SQVTM and CDR2 ANQGSEA. The CDR3 totals 14 residues. The CDR3 DNA follows: TGCAGCGCTTTGATGGACAGGGGGAAAGAGACCCAGTACTTC. This translates into CSALMDRGKETQYF.

This clonotype was detected only a few times. V and J are TRBV12-3 or TRBV12-4 and TRBJ1-2; no reliable D call. The CDR3 covers 12 residues. Deletions cut 5 bases from V and 7 bases from J, with 11 bases between. As DNA, the CDR3 is TGTGCCAGCAGTCTCACGCGCTTTGGCTACACCTTC. Translating gives CASSLTRFGYTF.

The chain joins TRBV29-1 to TRBJ1-2; D unclear. The CDR3 covers 15 residues. V was trimmed by 3 bases and J by 4 bases, leaving 18 bases between them. Germline values: CDR1 SQVTM, CDR2 ANQGSEA. CDR3 nucleotide sequence: TGCAGCGTTGAGTCCCCCCGAGGGAGAAGCTATGGCTACACCTTC. Amino acids: CSVESPRGRSYGYTF. Combining the CDR3 with reference TRBV29-1 and TRBJ1-2 gives the whole variable domain SAVISQKPSRDICQRGTSLTIQCQVDSQVTMMFWYRQQPGQSLTLIATANQGSEATYESGFVIDKFPISRPNLTFSTLTVSNMSPEDSSIYLCSVESPRGRSYGYTFGSGTRLTVV.

This clonotype was counted between two and nine times. The genes are TRBV4-2 and TRBJ2-7; the match to TRBD2 covers 10 bases. The V and J ends lost 4 bases and 3 bases, in that order; junction bases with no gene match: 6. There are 15 residues in the CDR3. Per the germline V gene, CDR1 is LGHNA and CDR2 is YNFKEQ. The CDR3 region has the DNA TGTGCCAGCAGCCCGTGGACTAGCGGTAACTACGAGCAGTACTTC. Its translation: CASSPWTSGNYEQYF.

In this sample, this clonotype turned up a few times. V gene TRBV29-1 combines with J gene TRBJ2-1, with 9 positions matching TRBD2. The J segment lost 8 bases and the V segment lost 6 bases, leaving 23 bases of the junction unmatched. There are 18 residues in the CDR3. Germline CDR1 is SQVTM and CDR2 is ANQGSEA. The CDR3 DNA reads TGCAGCGTCCTTGGGGGGCTAGCGGGATCTCTAGGGGTGGATGAGCAGTTCTTC. Residues: CSVLGGLAGSLGVDEQFF.

This clonotype was found a few times. CDR3 loop: CATSDASKGGETQYF. CDR3 in DNA: TGTGCCACCAGTGACGCCTCGAAAGGTGGGGAGACCCAGTACTTC. J is TRBJ2-5 and V is TRBV24-1; D uncertain. This CDR3 has 15 residues. The germline V and J ends were trimmed by 4 bases and 5 bases, with 16 bases remaining between them. Germline V lookup: CDR1 KGHDR, CDR2 SFDVKD.

This clonotype has more than one count but fewer than ten. The chain recombines TRBV28 with TRBJ1-3; D possibly corresponds to TRBD1 (5 bases). The CDR3 loop spans 11 amino acids. Germline V gives CDR1 MDHEN, CDR2 SYDVKM. V dropped 7 bases and J dropped 4 bases, with 5 bases sitting between them. DNA for the CDR3: TGTGCCAGCAACAGGGGAAACACCATATATTTT. Translation: CASNRGNTIYF.